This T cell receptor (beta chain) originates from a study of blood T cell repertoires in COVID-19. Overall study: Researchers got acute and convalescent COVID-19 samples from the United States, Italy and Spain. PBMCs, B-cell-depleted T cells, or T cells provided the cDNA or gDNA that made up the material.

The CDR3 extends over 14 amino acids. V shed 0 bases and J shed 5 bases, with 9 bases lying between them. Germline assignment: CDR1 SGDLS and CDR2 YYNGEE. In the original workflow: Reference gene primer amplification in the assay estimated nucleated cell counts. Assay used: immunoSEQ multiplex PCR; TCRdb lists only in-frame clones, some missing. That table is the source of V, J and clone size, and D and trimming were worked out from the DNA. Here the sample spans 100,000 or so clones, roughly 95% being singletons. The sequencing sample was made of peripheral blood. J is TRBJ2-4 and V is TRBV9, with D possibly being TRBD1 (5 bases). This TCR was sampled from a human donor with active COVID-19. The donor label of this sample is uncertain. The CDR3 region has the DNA TGTGCCAGCAGCGTAGGACAGTGGGAAAACATTCAGTACTTC. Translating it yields CASSVGQWENIQYF. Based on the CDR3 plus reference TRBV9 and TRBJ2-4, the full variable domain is DSGVTQTPKHLITATGQRVTLRCSPRSGDLSVYWYQQSLDQGLQFLIQYYNGEERAKGNILERFSAQQFPDLHSELNLSSLELGDSALYFCASSVGQWENIQYFGAGTRLSVL.